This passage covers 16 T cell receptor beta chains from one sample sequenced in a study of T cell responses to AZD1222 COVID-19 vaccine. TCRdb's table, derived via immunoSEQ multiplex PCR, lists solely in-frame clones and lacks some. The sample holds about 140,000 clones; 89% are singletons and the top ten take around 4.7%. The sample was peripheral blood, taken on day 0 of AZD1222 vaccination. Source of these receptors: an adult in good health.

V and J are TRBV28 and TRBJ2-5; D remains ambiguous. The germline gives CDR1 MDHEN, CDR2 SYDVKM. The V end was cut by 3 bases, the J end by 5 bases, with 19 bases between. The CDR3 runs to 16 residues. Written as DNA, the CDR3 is TGTGCCAGCAGTTTGGGATGGGTCAGACGTAGGGAGACCCAGTACTTC. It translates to CASSLGWVRRRETQYF.

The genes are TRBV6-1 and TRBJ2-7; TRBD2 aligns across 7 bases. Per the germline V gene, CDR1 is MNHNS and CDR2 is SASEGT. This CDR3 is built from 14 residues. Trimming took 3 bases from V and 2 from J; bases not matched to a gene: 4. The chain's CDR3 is CASSDVRGAYEQYF. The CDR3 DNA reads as TGTGCCAGCAGTGATGTCCGGGGGGCCTACGAGCAGTACTTC.

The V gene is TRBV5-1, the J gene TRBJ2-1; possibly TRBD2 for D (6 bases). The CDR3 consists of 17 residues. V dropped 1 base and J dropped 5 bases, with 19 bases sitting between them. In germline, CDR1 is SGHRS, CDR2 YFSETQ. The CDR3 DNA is TGCGCCAGCAGCTTGCGGGTGGGGCAGCGGAGGGACAATGAGCAGTTCTTC. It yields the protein CASSLRVGQRRDNEQFF.

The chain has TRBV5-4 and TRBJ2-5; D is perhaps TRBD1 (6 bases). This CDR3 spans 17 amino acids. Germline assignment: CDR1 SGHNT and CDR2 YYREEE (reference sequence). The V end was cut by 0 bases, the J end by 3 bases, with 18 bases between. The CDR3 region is CASSLVGGSPKEETQYF. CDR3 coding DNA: TGTGCCAGCAGCTTGGTAGGGGGTTCCCCTAAAGAAGAGACCCAGTACTTC.

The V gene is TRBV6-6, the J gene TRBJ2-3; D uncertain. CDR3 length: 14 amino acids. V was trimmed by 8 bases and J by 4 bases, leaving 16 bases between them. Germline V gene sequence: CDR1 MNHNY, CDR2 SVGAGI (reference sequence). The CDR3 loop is CASSIPELSDTQYF. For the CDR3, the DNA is TGTGCCAGCTCTATCCCCGAGCTCTCAGATACGCAGTATTTT.

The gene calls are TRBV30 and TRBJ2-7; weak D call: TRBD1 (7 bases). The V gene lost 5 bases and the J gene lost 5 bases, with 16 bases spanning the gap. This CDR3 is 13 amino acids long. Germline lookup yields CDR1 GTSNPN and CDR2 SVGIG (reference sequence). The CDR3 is CAWAGQPSNEQYF. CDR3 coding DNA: TGTGCCTGGGCGGGACAGCCTTCTAACGAGCAGTACTTC.

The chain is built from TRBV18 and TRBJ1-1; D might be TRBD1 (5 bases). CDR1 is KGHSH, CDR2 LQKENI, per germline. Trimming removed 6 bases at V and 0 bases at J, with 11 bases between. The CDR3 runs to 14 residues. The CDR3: CASSSRDLNTEAFF. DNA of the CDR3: TGTGCCAGCTCCTCCCGGGACCTGAACACTGAAGCTTTCTTT.

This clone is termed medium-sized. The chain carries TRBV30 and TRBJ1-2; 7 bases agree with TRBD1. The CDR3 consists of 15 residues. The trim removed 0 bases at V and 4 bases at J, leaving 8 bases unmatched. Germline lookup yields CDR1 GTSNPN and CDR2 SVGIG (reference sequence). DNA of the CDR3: TGTGCCTGGAGTGTAGAGAGGGGGCGCGGCTATGGCTACACCTTC. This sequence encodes CAWSVERGRGYGYTF. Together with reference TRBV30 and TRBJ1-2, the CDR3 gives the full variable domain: SQTIHQWPATLVQPVGSPLSLECTVEGTSNPNLYWYRQAAGRGLQLLFYSVGIGQISSEVPQNLSASRPQDRQFILSSKKLLLSDSGFYLCAWSVERGRGYGYTFGSGTRLTVV.

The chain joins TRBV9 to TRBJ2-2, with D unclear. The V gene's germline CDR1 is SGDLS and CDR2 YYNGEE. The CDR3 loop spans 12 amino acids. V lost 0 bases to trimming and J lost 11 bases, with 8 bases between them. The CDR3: CASSVARGELFF. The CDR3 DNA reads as TGTGCCAGCAGCGTAGCCCGAGGAGAGCTGTTTTTT.

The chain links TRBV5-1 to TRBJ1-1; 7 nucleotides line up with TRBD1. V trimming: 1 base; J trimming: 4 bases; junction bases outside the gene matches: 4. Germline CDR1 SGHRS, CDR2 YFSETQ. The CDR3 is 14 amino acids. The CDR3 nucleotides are TGCGCCAGCAGCTTGTCAGGGGGTAGCACTGAAGCTTTCTTT. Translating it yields CASSLSGGSTEAFF.

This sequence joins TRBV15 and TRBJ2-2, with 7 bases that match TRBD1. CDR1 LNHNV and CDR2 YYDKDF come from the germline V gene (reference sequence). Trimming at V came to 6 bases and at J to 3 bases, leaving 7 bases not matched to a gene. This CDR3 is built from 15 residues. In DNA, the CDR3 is TGTGCCACCAGTCTCGCGACAGGGTACACCGGGGAGCTGTTTTTT. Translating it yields CATSLATGYTGELFF.

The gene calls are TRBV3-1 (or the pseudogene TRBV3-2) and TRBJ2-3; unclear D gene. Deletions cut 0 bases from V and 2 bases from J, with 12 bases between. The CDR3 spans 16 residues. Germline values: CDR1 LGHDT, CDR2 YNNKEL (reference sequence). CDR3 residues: CASSQDLVFVTDTQYF. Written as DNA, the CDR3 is TGTGCCAGCAGCCAAGATCTAGTTTTCGTCACAGATACGCAGTATTTT.

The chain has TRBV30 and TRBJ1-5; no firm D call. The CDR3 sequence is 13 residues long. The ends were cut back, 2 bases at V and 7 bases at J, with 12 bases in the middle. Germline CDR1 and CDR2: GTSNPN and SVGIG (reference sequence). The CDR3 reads CAWSLGGGQPQHF. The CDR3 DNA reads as TGTGCCTGGAGTTTAGGCGGTGGCCAGCCCCAGCATTTT.

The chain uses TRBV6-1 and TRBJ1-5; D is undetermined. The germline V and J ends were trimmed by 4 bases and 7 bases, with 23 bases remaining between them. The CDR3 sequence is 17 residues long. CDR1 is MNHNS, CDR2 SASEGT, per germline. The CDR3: CASSAALVSGRRQPQHF. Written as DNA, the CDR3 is TGTGCCAGCAGTGCAGCCCTCGTATCCGGGCGTAGACAGCCCCAGCATTTT.

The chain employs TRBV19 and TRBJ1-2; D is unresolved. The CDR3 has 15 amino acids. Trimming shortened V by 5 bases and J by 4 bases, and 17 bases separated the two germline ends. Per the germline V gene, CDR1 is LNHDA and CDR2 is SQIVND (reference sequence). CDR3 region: CASSGLIGDLYGYTF. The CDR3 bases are TGTGCCAGTAGTGGACTAATTGGCGACCTCTATGGCTACACCTTC.

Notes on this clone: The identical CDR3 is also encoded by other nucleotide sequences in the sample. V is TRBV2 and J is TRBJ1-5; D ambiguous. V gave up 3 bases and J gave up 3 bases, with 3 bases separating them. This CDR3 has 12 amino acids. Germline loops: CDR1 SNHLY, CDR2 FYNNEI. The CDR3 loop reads CASSETNQPQHF. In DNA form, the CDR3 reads TGTGCCAGCAGTGAGACCAATCAGCCCCAGCATTTT.